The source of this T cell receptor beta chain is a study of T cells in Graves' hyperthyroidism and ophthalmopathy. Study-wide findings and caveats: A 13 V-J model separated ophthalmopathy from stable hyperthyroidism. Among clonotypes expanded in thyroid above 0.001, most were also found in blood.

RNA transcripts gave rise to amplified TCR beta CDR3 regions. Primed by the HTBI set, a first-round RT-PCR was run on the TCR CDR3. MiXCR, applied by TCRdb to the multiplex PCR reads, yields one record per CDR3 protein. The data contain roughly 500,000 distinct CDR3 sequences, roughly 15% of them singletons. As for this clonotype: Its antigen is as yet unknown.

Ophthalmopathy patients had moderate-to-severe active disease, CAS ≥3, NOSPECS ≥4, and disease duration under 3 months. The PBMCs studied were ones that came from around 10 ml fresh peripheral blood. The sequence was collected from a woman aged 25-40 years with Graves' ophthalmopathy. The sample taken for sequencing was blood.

DNA of the CDR3: TGTGCCAGCAGCTTAGGCCTCCTCGAAAAACTGTTTTTT. Its protein is CASSLGLLEKLFF. The genes are TRBV7-2 and TRBJ1-4; D unresolved. CDR1 and CDR2 from the germline V gene are SGHTA and FQGNSA. This CDR3 is built from 13 residues. Trimming shortened V by 1 base and J by 8 bases, and 8 bases separated the two germline ends.